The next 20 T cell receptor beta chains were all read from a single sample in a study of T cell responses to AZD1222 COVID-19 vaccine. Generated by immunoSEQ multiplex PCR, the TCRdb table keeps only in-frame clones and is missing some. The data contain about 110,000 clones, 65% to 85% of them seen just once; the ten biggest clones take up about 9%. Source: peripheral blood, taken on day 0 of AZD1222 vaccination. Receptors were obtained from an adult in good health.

CDR3 bases: TGTGCCAGCAGCCGGACAGGCAGGGGTAATTCACCCCTCCACTTT. It yields the protein CASSRTGRGNSPLHF. The V call is TRBV2, the J call TRBJ1-6; 7 bases align to TRBD1. In germline, CDR1 is SNHLY, CDR2 FYNNEI. CDR3 length: 15 amino acids. V trimming: 6 bases; J trimming: 6 bases; junction bases outside the gene matches: 8. The whole variable domain, filled in from reference TRBV2 and TRBJ1-6, reads EPEVTQTPSHQVTQMGQEVILRCVPISNHLYFYWYRQILGQKVEFLVSFYNNEISEKSEIFDDQFSVERPDGSNFTLKIRSTKLEDSAMYFCASSRTGRGNSPLHFGNGTRLTVT.

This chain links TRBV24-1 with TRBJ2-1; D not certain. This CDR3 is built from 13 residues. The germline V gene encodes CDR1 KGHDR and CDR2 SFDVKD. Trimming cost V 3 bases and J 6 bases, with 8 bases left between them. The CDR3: CATSDQFGNEQFF. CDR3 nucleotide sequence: TGTGCCACCAGTGATCAGTTCGGCAATGAGCAGTTCTTC.

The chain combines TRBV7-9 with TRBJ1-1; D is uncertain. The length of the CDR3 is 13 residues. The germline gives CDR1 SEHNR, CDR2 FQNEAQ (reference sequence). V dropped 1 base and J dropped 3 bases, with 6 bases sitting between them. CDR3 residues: CASSLGLDTEAFF. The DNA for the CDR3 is TGTGCCAGCAGCTTAGGGCTAGACACTGAAGCTTTCTTT.

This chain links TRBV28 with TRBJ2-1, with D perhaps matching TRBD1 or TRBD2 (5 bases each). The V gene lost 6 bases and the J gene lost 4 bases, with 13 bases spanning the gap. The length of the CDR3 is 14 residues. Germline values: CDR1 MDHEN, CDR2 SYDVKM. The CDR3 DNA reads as TGTGCCAGCAGGAGTGGGACGCATTACAATGAGCAGTTCTTC. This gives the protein CASRSGTHYNEQFF.

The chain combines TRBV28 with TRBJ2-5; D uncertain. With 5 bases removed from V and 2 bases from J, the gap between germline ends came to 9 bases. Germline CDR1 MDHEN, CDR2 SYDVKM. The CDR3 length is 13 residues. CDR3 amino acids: CASSTSPQETQYF. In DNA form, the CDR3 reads TGTGCCAGCAGTACCTCCCCACAAGAGACCCAGTACTTC.

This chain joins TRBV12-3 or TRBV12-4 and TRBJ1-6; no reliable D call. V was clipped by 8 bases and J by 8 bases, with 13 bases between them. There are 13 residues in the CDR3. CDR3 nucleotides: TGTGCCAGCTCTTTGCTGAGGGATTCACCCCTCCACTTT. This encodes CASSLLRDSPLHF.

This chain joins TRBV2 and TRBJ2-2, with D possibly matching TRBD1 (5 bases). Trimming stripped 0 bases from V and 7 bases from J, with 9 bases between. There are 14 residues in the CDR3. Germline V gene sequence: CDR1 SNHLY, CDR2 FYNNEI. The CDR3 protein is CASSEAWGGGELFF. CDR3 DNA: TGTGCCAGCAGTGAAGCTTGGGGCGGCGGGGAGCTGTTTTTT.

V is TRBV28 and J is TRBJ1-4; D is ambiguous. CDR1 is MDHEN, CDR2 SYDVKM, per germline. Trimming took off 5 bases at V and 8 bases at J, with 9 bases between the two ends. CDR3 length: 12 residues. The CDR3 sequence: CASSQRREKLFF. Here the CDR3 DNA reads TGTGCCAGCAGTCAGCGAAGGGAAAAACTGTTTTTT.

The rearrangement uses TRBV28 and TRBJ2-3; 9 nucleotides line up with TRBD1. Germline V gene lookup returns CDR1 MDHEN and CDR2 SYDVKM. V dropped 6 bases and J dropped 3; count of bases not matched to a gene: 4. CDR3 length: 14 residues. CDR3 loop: CASSNGQGTDTQYF. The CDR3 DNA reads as TGTGCCAGCAGCAACGGACAGGGGACAGATACGCAGTATTTT.

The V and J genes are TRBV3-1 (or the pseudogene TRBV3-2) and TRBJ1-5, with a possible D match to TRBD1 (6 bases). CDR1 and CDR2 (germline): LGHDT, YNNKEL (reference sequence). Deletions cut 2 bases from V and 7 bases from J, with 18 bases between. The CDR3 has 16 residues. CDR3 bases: TGTGCCAGCAGCCAAAACCTAGGGGGAGCGGAACAGCCCCAGCATTTT. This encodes CASSQNLGGAEQPQHF.

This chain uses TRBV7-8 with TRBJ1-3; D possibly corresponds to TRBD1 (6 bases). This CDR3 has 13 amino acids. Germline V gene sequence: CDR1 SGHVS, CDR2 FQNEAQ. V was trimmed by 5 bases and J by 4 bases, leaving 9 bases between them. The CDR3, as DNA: TGTGCCAGCAGCGGAGACAGGGGAAACACCATATATTTT. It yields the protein CASSGDRGNTIYF. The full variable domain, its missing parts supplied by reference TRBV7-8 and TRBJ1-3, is GAGVSQSPRYKVAKRGQDVALRCDPISGHVSLFWYQQALGQGPEFLTYFQNEAQLDKSGLPSDRFFAERPEGSVSTLKIQRTQQEDSAVYLCASSGDRGNTIYFGEGSWLTVV.

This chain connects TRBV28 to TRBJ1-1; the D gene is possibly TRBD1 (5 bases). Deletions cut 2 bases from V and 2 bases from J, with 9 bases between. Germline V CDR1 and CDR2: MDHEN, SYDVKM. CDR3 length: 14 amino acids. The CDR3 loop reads CASSLQGGNTEAFF. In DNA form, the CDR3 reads TGTGCCAGCAGTTTACAGGGTGGAAACACTGAAGCTTTCTTT.

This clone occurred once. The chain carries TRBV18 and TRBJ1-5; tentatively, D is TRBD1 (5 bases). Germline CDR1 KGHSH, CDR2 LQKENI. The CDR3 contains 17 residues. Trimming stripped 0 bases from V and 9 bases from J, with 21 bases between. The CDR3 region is CASSPPGRDVGIPPQHF. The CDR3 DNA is TGTGCCAGCTCACCACCAGGACGGGACGTAGGGATACCGCCCCAGCATTTT.

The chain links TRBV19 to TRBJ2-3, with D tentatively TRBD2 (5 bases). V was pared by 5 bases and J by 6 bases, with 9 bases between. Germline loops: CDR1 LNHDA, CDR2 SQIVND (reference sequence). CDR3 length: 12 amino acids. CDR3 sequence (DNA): TGTGCCAGTAGTCCGTTAGCGGATACGCAGTATTTT. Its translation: CASSPLADTQYF. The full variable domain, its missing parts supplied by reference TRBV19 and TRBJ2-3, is DGGITQSPKYLFRKEGQNVTLSCEQNLNHDAMYWYRQDPGQGLRLIYYSQIVNDFQKGDIAEGYSVSREKKESFPLTVTSAQKNPTAFYLCASSPLADTQYFGPGTRLTVL.

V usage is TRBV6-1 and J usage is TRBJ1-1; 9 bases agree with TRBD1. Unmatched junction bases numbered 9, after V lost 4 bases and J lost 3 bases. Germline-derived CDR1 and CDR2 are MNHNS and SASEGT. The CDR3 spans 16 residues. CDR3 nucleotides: TGTGCCAGCAGTGGACCCGGGACAGGGTTGTACACTGAAGCTTTCTTT. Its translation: CASSGPGTGLYTEAFF.

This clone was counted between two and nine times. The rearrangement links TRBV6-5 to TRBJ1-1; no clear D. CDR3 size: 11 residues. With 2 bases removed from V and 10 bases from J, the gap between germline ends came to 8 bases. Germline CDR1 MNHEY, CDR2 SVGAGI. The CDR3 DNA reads TGTGCCAGCAGTTACCCCCGTCTAGCTTTCTTT. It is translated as CASSYPRLAFF.

CDR3 protein: CATSRGPAYEQYF. In DNA, the CDR3 is TGTGCCACCAGCAGAGGGCCCGCCTACGAGCAGTACTTC. V gene TRBV15 combines with J gene TRBJ2-7; D gene unclear. The CDR3 has 13 amino acids. Deletions cut 1 base from V and 2 bases from J, with 6 bases between. Germline CDR1 LNHNV, CDR2 YYDKDF (reference sequence).

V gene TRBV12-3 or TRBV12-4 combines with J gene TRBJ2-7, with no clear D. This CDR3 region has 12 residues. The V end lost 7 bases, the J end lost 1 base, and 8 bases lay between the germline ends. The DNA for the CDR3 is TGTGCCAGCACAACTGATTCCTACGAGCAGTACTTC. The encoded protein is CASTTDSYEQYF.

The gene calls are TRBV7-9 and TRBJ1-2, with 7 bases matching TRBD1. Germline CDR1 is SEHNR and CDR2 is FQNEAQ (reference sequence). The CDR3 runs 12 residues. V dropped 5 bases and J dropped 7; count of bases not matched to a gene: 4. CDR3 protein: CASSRDRFGYTF. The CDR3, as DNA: TGTGCCAGCAGCCGGGACAGATTTGGCTACACCTTC.

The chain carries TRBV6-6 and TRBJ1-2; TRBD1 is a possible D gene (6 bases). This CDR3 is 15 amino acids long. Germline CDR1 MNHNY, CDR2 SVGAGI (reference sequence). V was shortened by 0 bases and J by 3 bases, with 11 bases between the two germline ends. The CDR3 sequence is CASSYSWTVDYGYTF. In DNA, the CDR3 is TGTGCCAGCAGTTACTCGTGGACAGTGGACTATGGCTACACCTTC.